Reported below is one T cell receptor (beta chain). Antigen specificity is unknown. Libraries for TCR beta were made by quantitative 5'-RACE with molecular barcodes. Each CDR3 protein is one row after TCRdb ran MiXCR on the 5' RACE reads. The sample includes approximately 540,000 distinct CDR3 sequences, approximately 11% of them seen just once. This sample stems from a study of CD8 T cells in ankylosing spondylitis. Study-wide results and limits: A TCR beta motif of fewer than ten highly homologous variants seemed to mark ankylosing spondylitis blood. According to the report, clones linked to the disease were significantly enriched in matched synovial fluid samples taken from ankylosing spondylitis patients. A subset of motif variants has previously been described in the synovial fluid and blood of reactive arthritis.

Germline assignment: CDR1 SGDLS and CDR2 YYNGEE. This CDR3 is built from 16 residues. V lost 2 bases to trimming and J lost 2 bases; unmatched junction nucleotides: 9. This TCR derives from a male donor with ankylosing spondylitis. J is TRBJ2-5 and V is TRBV9; 7 nucleotides agree with TRBD2. The sequencing input was blood, either unsorted or a sorted T cell fraction (not recorded which). The CDR3 DNA follows: TGTGCCAGCAGCGTTCGAAGCGGGACCTCTCAAGAGACCCAGTACTTC. This translates into CASSVRSGTSQETQYF.